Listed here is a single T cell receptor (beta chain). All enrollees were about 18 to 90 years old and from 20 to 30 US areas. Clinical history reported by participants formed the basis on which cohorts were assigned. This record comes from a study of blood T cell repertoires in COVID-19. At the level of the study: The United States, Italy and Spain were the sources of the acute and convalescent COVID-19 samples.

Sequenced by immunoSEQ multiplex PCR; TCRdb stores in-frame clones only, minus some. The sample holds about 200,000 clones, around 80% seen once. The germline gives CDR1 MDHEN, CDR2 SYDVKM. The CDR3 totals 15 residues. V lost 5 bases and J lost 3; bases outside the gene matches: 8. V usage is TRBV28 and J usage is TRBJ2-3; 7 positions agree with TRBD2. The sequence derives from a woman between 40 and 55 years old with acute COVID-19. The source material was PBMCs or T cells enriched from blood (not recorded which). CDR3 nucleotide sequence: TGTGCCAGCAGTCCCCCCAGCGGGGTAACAGATACGCAGTATTTT. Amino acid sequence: CASSPPSGVTDTQYF.